A single sample gave rise to the 14 T cell receptor beta chains below, sequenced in a study of T cell responses to AZD1222 COVID-19 vaccine. Sequenced by immunoSEQ multiplex PCR; TCRdb stores in-frame clones only, minus some. Of approximately 150,000 clones listed, 87% were seen once; the top ten hold 2.6%. The source material was peripheral blood, sampled on day 0 of AZD1222 vaccination. All receptors derive from an adult in good health.

The CDR3 DNA is TGTGCCAGCAGGCCCGATCGTCATCTGAACACTGAAGCTTTCTTT. This sequence encodes CASRPDRHLNTEAFF. This chain joins TRBV2 and TRBJ1-1; D uncertain. The CDR3 runs 15 residues. The germline CDR1 and CDR2 sequences are SNHLY and FYNNEI. Trimming pared 6 bases from V and 0 bases from J, leaving 14 bases between.

The chain combines TRBV10-3 with TRBJ1-5; 8 bases fit TRBD1. Germline V gene lookup returns CDR1 ENHRY and CDR2 SYGVKD. There are 17 residues in the CDR3. Trimming took 0 bases from V and 12 from J; bases not matched to a gene: 16. In DNA form, the CDR3 reads TGTGCCATCAGTGAGTCGGGAACAGGGGGTTGTTGGGAGGTCCAGCATTTT. Translating it yields CAISESGTGGCWEVQHF.

This rearrangement joins TRBV7-7 to TRBJ1-6; 8 bases map to TRBD1. Germline CDR1 reads SSHAT; CDR2 reads FNYEAQ (reference sequence). The CDR3 extends over 15 amino acids. Losses at the gene ends were 2 bases for V and 4 bases for J; bases not matched to a gene: 1. As DNA, the CDR3 is TGTGCCAGCAGCTTACAGGGGGCTTATAATTCACCCCTCCACTTT. Protein product: CASSLQGAYNSPLHF. Full variable domain (outside the CDR3, taken from reference TRBV7-7 and TRBJ1-6): GAGVSQSPRYKVTKRGQDVTLRCDPISSHATLYWYQQALGQGPEFLTYFNYEAQPDKSGLPSDRFSAERPEGSISTLTIQRTEQRDSAMYRCASSLQGAYNSPLHFGNGTRLTVT.

The chain carries TRBV2 and TRBJ2-1, with no clear D. Deletions cut 5 bases from V and 2 bases from J, with 10 bases between. The CDR3 spans 14 residues. Per the germline V gene, CDR1 is SNHLY and CDR2 is FYNNEI. CDR3 loop: CASSPQYPYNEQFF. CDR3 nucleotide sequence: TGTGCCAGCAGTCCCCAGTACCCCTACAATGAGCAGTTCTTC.

The J gene is TRBJ2-7, the V gene TRBV18; D is uncertain. The V and J ends lost 2 bases and 6 bases respectively, with 5 bases between them. The CDR3 has 11 amino acids. Germline V gives CDR1 KGHSH, CDR2 LQKENI. This CDR3 is CASSPGREQYF. CDR3 in DNA: TGTGCCAGCTCACCAGGGCGCGAGCAGTACTTC.

The chain employs TRBV3-1 (or the pseudogene TRBV3-2) and TRBJ1-5; D ambiguous. Germline V gives CDR1 LGHDT, CDR2 YNNKEL (reference sequence). Trimming took 4 bases from V and 5 from J, leaving 9 bases between them. The CDR3 is 13 residues long. Here the CDR3 DNA reads TGTGCCAGCAGCCCTCGGGATCATCAGCCCCAGCATTTT. Translated, it gives CASSPRDHQPQHF.

The chain is built from TRBV6-5 and TRBJ2-7; D is possibly TRBD1 or TRBD2 (5 bases each). The CDR3 spans 13 residues. V lost 6 bases, J lost 6 bases, and 15 bases lay in between. Germline CDR1 is MNHEY and CDR2 is SVGAGI. The CDR3 here is CASRRGGAGEQYF. CDR3 nucleotide sequence: TGTGCCAGCAGACGCGGTGGGGCGGGCGAGCAGTACTTC.

The CDR3 sequence: CATSRSPGDRVYNEQFF. CDR3 coding DNA: TGTGCCACCAGCAGGTCCCCCGGGGACAGGGTCTACAATGAGCAGTTCTTC. The chain combines TRBV15 with TRBJ2-1, with 9 bases matching TRBD1. The V gene's germline CDR1 is LNHNV and CDR2 YYDKDF (reference sequence). V shed 3 bases, J shed 3 bases, and the junction held 9 bases outside the gene matches. This CDR3 is built from 17 residues.

This chain uses TRBV6-6 with TRBJ1-2, with TRBD1 matching over 8 bases. The CDR3 totals 11 residues. Germline loops: CDR1 MNHNY, CDR2 SVGAGI (reference sequence). The V segment lost 8 bases and the J segment 4 bases; nucleotides outside the gene matches: 0. The DNA of the CDR3 is TGTGCCAGCGGGACAGGCTATGGCTACACCTTC. This sequence encodes CASGTGYGYTF.

The V and J genes are TRBV18 and TRBJ1-1; perhaps TRBD1 as D (6 bases). CDR1 is KGHSH and CDR2 is LQKENI in the germline V gene. The CDR3 is 16 amino acids. The V gene lost 0 bases and the J gene lost 1 base, with 12 bases spanning the gap. The CDR3 DNA reads as TGTGCCAGCTCACCACCGGGGGCGAGGCGGAACACTGAAGCTTTCTTT. It encodes CASSPPGARRNTEAFF.

This clone has just one count. This chain connects TRBV7-6 to TRBJ1-2; no firm D call. Germline values: CDR1 SGHVS, CDR2 FNYEAQ. The CDR3 loop spans 17 amino acids. V lost 1 base to trimming and J lost 1 base, with 16 bases between them. The CDR3 DNA follows: TGTGCCAGCAGCTTAGGGAGTTGGGCAGACTTTAACTATGGCTACACCTTC. Translating it yields CASSLGSWADFNYGYTF. Drawing the rest from reference TRBV7-6 and TRBJ1-2, the complete variable domain is GAGVSQSPRYKVTKRGQDVALRCDPISGHVSLYWYRQALGQGPEFLTYFNYEAQQDKSGLPNDRFSAERPEGSISTLTIQRTEQRDSAMYRCASSLGSWADFNYGYTFGSGTRLTVV.

The rearrangement joins TRBV10-3 to TRBJ2-2; 11 nucleotides match TRBD2. The V segment lost 8 bases and the J segment 3 bases; nucleotides outside the gene matches: 5. This CDR3 spans 15 amino acids. Looked up from germline, CDR1 is ENHRY and CDR2 is SYGVKD. CDR3 protein: CAIGASGGHTGELFF. CDR3 DNA: TGTGCCATCGGGGCTAGCGGGGGGCACACCGGGGAGCTGTTTTTT.

This clone was seen only once. This chain uses TRBV6-6 with TRBJ2-7, with D maybe TRBD1 (5 bases). Trimming took 6 bases from V and 0 from J, leaving 9 bases between them. Looked up from germline, CDR1 is MNHNY and CDR2 is SVGAGI (reference sequence). The CDR3 runs to 13 residues. The CDR3 loop is CASRNRPSYEQYF. CDR3 coding DNA: TGTGCCAGCAGGAACAGGCCCTCCTACGAGCAGTACTTC.

The rearrangement uses TRBV6-5 and TRBJ2-7, with D perhaps TRBD2 (5 bases). CDR1 and CDR2 from the germline V gene are MNHEY and SVGAGI. The CDR3 totals 15 residues. V lost 6 bases to trimming and J lost 3 bases, with 18 bases between them. CDR3 region: CASSSPGSLFYEQYF. The CDR3 bases are TGTGCCAGCAGCTCCCCGGGGTCCTTGTTCTACGAGCAGTACTTC.